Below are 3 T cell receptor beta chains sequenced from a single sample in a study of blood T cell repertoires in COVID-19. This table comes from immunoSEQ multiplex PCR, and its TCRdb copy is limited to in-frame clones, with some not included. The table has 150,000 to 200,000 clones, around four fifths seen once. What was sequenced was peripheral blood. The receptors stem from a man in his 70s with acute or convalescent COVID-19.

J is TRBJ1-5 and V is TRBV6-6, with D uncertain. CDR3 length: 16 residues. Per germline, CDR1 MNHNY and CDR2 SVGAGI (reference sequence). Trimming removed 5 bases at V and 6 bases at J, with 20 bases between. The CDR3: CASSPVTNTGSQPQHF. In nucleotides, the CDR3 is TGTGCCAGCAGTCCAGTTACCAACACCGGGAGTCAGCCCCAGCATTTT.

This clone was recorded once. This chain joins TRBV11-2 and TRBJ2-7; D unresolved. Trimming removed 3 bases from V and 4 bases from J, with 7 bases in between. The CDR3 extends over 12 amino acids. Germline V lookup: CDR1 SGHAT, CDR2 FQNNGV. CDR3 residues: CASSFSGYEQYF. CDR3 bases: TGTGCCAGCAGCTTTTCCGGGTACGAGCAGTACTTC.

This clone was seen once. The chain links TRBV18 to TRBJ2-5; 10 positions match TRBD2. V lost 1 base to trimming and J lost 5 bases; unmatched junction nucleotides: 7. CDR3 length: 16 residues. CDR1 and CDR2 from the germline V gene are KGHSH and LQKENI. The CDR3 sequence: CASSPLALAGSETQYF. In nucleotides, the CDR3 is TGTGCCAGCTCACCACTAGCACTAGCGGGAAGTGAGACCCAGTACTTC.